This T cell receptor (beta chain) was obtained from a study of blood T cell repertoires in COVID-19. The wider study: Both acute and convalescent COVID-19 samples were obtained from the United States, Italy and Spain. T cells, B-cell-depleted T cells, or PBMCs supplied cDNA or gDNA.

Under the authors' procedure: It was from reference gene primer amplification that nucleated cell counts were estimated. Assay used: immunoSEQ multiplex PCR; TCRdb lists only in-frame clones, some missing. V, J and clone size were drawn from that table, and D and trimming were deduced from the DNA. The data contain more than 90,000 clones, about 90% of them singletons. Only one count was recorded for this clone. The clonotype comes from a man aged 50 or older with acute or convalescent COVID-19. Input material: peripheral blood.

The CDR3 DNA reads as TGTGCCAGCAGACCCCGACAGGGTAGTCAGCCCCAGCATTTT. Translation gives CASRPRQGSQPQHF. This sequence joins TRBV28 and TRBJ1-5; 7 nucleotides match TRBD1. CDR3 length: 14 residues. Germline V CDR1 and CDR2: MDHEN, SYDVKM. J lost 6 bases, V lost 6 bases, and 8 bases had no gene match.